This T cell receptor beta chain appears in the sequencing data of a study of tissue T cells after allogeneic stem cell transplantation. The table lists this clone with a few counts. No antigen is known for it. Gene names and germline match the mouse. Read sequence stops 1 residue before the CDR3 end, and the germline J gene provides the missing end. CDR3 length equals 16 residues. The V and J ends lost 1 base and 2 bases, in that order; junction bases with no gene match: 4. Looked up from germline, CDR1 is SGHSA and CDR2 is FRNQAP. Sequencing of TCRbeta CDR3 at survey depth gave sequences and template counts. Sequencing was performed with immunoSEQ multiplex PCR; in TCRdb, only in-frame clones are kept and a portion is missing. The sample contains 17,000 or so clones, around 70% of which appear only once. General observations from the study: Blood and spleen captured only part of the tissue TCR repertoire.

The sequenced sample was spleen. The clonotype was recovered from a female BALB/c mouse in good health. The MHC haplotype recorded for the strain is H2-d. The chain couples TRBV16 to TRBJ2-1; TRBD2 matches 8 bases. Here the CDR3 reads CASSLVLGGHYAEQFF. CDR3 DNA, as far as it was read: TGTGCAAGCAGCTTAGTCCTGGGGGGTCACTATGCTGAGCAGTTC.